Presented here are 27 T cell receptor beta chains from one specimen sequenced in a study of cytomegalovirus exposure and HLA in healthy donors. PCR primers comprised 60 Vbeta and 13 Jbeta primers. The data were produced by immunoSEQ multiplex PCR, yet TCRdb's version contains in-frame clones alone and is incomplete. The sample shows about 55,000 clones, 78% of them seen only once. The sequenced sample consisted of PBMCs. The receptors were sampled from a female donor in good health and CMV-seronegative.

The V and J genes are TRBV18 and TRBJ2-1; the D is unclear. CDR1 KGHSH and CDR2 LQKENI come from the germline V gene. V was shortened by 4 bases and J by 0 bases, with 13 bases between the two germline ends. This CDR3 has 16 residues. The DNA of the CDR3 is TGTGCCAGCTCACTAAGTACAAGGAGCTCCTACAATGAGCAGTTCTTC. Amino acids: CASSLSTRSSYNEQFF.

The chain joins TRBV2 to TRBJ2-7, with D possibly matching TRBD1 (6 bases). V was trimmed by 3 bases and J by 4 bases, leaving 16 bases between them. Germline CDR1 is SNHLY and CDR2 is FYNNEI. The CDR3 extends over 15 amino acids. The CDR3, as DNA: TGTGCCAGCAGTGAGGGGGCTGCTCCTAGGTACGAGCAGTACTTC. It yields the protein CASSEGAAPRYEQYF.

The rearrangement links TRBV27 to TRBJ2-3; TRBD2 matches at 7 bases. V trimming: 1 base; J trimming: 1 base; junction bases outside the gene matches: 2. This CDR3 has 15 amino acids. Per the germline V gene, CDR1 is MNHEY and CDR2 is SMNVEV (reference sequence). The DNA of the CDR3 is TGTGCCAGCAGTTTATACCGGGGGGGCACAGATACGCAGTATTTT. Translated: CASSLYRGGTDTQYF.

The CDR3 nucleotides read TGTGCCAGCAGTTCTCCTCTAGACAGGGCGGCCTACAATGAGCAGTTCTTC. This gives the protein CASSSPLDRAAYNEQFF. The chain recombines TRBV27 with TRBJ2-1; the match to TRBD1 covers 7 bases. The V and J ends lost 4 bases and 2 bases, in that order; junction bases with no gene match: 11. Germline loops: CDR1 MNHEY, CDR2 SMNVEV (reference sequence). The CDR3 has 17 amino acids.

The CDR3: CASRQDFLAKNIQYF. CDR3 DNA: TGTGCCAGCAGACAGGATTTCCTAGCCAAAAACATTCAGTACTTC. The gene calls are TRBV6-5 and TRBJ2-4, with a weak D call TRBD1 (5 bases). The V gene's germline CDR1 is MNHEY and CDR2 SVGAGI. V was trimmed by 6 bases and J by 0 bases, leaving 12 bases between them. This CDR3 spans 15 amino acids.

CDR3 nucleotide sequence: TGTGCCAGCAGCCCCGTACCCGAGGAGGAGACCCAGTACTTC. Translated: CASSPVPEEETQYF. This rearrangement joins TRBV4-2 to TRBJ2-5; D gene unclear. The CDR3 spans 14 residues. The germline V gene encodes CDR1 LGHNA and CDR2 YNFKEQ. V gave up 4 bases and J gave up 5 bases, with 14 bases separating them.

This chain links TRBV6-5 with TRBJ2-5, with a weak D call TRBD2 (5 bases). V lost 6 bases to trimming and J lost 5 bases, with 16 bases between them. There are 14 residues in the CDR3. Germline loops: CDR1 MNHEY, CDR2 SVGAGI. In nucleotides, the CDR3 is TGTGCCAGCAGGCCCATACTAGGTTGGGAGACCCAGTACTTC. This gives the protein CASRPILGWETQYF.

The chain couples TRBV7-9 to TRBJ1-6, with 9 nucleotides matching TRBD1. V was pared by 2 bases and J by 10 bases, with 12 bases of the junction left unmatched. The CDR3 consists of 17 residues. Germline CDR1 is SEHNR and CDR2 is FQNEAQ (reference sequence). DNA of the CDR3: TGTGCCAGCAGCTTAAAGAACAAGGGACAGGGATTGTCACCCCTCCACTTT. It is translated as CASSLKNKGQGLSPLHF.

There are a few counts of this clone. This chain joins TRBV21-1 and TRBJ1-1; the tabulated D call, TRBD1, remains unverified against the DNA. TRBV21-1 counts as a pseudogene. This CDR3 has 15 residues. The CDR3 nucleotides are TGTGCCAGCAGCCCCTCCGGGACAGAATTGACTGAAGCTTTCTTT. Translated, it gives CASSPSGTELTEAFF.

V gene TRBV6-1 combines with J gene TRBJ1-1, with D maybe TRBD1 (6 bases). The CDR3 has 13 amino acids. Germline V gene lookup returns CDR1 MNHNS and CDR2 SASEGT. The germline V and J ends were trimmed by 5 bases and 10 bases, with 17 bases remaining between them. As DNA, the CDR3 is TGTGCCAGCAGTCCTTCGGGACATTATGCAGCTTTCTTT. Its translation is CASSPSGHYAAFF.

This clone occurred once. The V call is TRBV4-1, the J call TRBJ1-1; a possible D gene is TRBD1 (5 bases). Germline CDR1 is MGHRA and CDR2 is YSYEKL. V was shortened by 1 base and J by 5 bases, with 11 bases between the two germline ends. CDR3 size: 14 residues. The CDR3 region has the DNA TGCGCCAGCAGCCAAGTTTCAGGGTTGACTGAAGCTTTCTTT. Amino acids: CASSQVSGLTEAFF.

This chain uses TRBV7-2 with TRBJ2-1, with D possibly being TRBD1 (5 bases). The CDR3 has 15 amino acids. CDR1 SGHTA and CDR2 FQGNSA come from the germline V gene. Deletions cut 3 bases from V and 7 bases from J, with 16 bases between. This CDR3 reads CASSFRLRQRNEQFF. The CDR3 bases are TGTGCCAGCAGCTTCCGCCTGAGACAGCGAAATGAGCAGTTCTTC. The full variable domain, with the rest looked up from reference TRBV7-2 and TRBJ2-1, is GAGVSQSPSNKVTEKGKDVELRCDPISGHTALYWYRQSLGQGLEFLIYFQGNSAPDKSGLPSDRFSAERTGGSVSTLTIQRTQQEDSAVYLCASSFRLRQRNEQFFGPGTRLTVL.

The chain carries TRBV10-3 and TRBJ2-7, with 7 bases matching TRBD1. Germline assignment: CDR1 ENHRY and CDR2 SYGVKD. There are 16 residues in the CDR3. After removal of 6 bases from V and 2 bases from J, the junction contained 13 bases not matched to a gene. DNA for the CDR3: TGTGCCATCAGGGGGGTAGGGACAGAGCCTCCCTACGAGCAGTACTTC. As protein: CAIRGVGTEPPYEQYF.

The rearrangement uses TRBV11-2 and TRBJ2-7, with a weak D call TRBD1 (6 bases). Germline values: CDR1 SGHAT, CDR2 FQNNGV. The CDR3 is 14 residues long. V shed 2 bases and J shed 2 bases, with 10 bases lying between them. CDR3: CASSLFTGPYEQYF. The CDR3 bases are TGTGCCAGCAGCTTATTCACAGGGCCCTACGAGCAGTACTTC.

DNA for the CDR3: TGCGCCAGCCACAGATCGGGGGTTTTGAACACTGAAGCTTTCTTT. Residues: CASHRSGVLNTEAFF. The chain joins TRBV10-2 to TRBJ1-1, with D possibly TRBD1 on 5 matching bases. Germline CDR1 reads WSHSY; CDR2 reads SAAADI. V was clipped by 8 bases and J by 0 bases, with 16 bases between them. CDR3 length equals 15 residues.

This chain links TRBV6-5 with TRBJ2-2; D is undetermined. V was trimmed by 0 bases and J by 0 bases, leaving 5 bases between them. There are 15 residues in the CDR3. Germline lookup yields CDR1 MNHEY and CDR2 SVGAGI. The CDR3 nucleotides read TGTGCCAGCAGTTACTCGAGAGCGAACACCGGGGAGCTGTTTTTT. Protein product: CASSYSRANTGELFF.

This chain uses TRBV5-1 with TRBJ2-1; 8 bases line up with TRBD2. The CDR3 runs to 15 residues. Germline V lookup: CDR1 SGHRS, CDR2 YFSETQ. V dropped 0 bases and J dropped 7; count of bases not matched to a gene: 6. The CDR3: CASSLEVAGTNEQFF. CDR3 DNA sequence: TGCGCCAGCAGCTTGGAGGTAGCGGGGACGAATGAGCAGTTCTTC.

This clone has a single count. CDR3 in DNA: TGTGCCAGCAGCGTAGCAGTTAGCGGCCCCCAGGATACGCAGTATTTT. It translates to CASSVAVSGPQDTQYF. This chain links TRBV9 with TRBJ2-3, with D perhaps TRBD2 (6 bases). The CDR3 is made up of 16 amino acids. Germline CDR1 SGDLS, CDR2 YYNGEE. V was cut by 0 bases and J by 6 bases, with 17 bases left in between.

The chain links TRBV19 to TRBJ2-7; TRBD1 matches at 9 bases. Germline V gene lookup returns CDR1 LNHDA and CDR2 SQIVND (reference sequence). This CDR3 region has 14 residues. The J segment lost 11 bases and the V segment lost 6 bases, leaving 14 bases of the junction unmatched. CDR3 region: CASSPGQGLRGEYF. CDR3 coding DNA: TGTGCCAGTAGCCCCGGACAGGGGCTCCGCGGGGAGTACTTC.

The J gene is TRBJ2-3, the V gene TRBV30; TRBD2 matches at 8 bases. Per the germline V gene, CDR1 is GTSNPN and CDR2 is SVGIG (reference sequence). Germline trimming cut 0 bases from V and 1 base from J; bases unmatched to any gene: 9. The CDR3 is 17 amino acids. CDR3 in amino acids: CAWSVERTAGGTDTQYF. The CDR3 coding sequence is TGTGCCTGGAGTGTAGAGAGAACAGCGGGGGGCACAGATACGCAGTATTTT. Full variable domain (rest looked up from reference TRBV30 and TRBJ2-3): SQTIHQWPATLVQPVGSPLSLECTVEGTSNPNLYWYRQAAGRGLQLLFYSVGIGQISSEVPQNLSASRPQDRQFILSSKKLLLSDSGFYLCAWSVERTAGGTDTQYFGPGTRLTVL.

This clone was counted a single time. The CDR3 bases are TGTGCCAGCAGTTGGGAGGGGGGTAAAGTGCAGTACTTC. Its translation: CASSWEGGKVQYF. This chain links TRBV7-3 with TRBJ2-7, with D tentatively TRBD2 (7 bases). Germline V gene sequence: CDR1 SGHTA, CDR2 FQGTGA. V was clipped by 6 bases and J by 9 bases, with 18 bases between them. CDR3 length: 13 residues.

The chain recombines TRBV10-3 with TRBJ1-6; 8 positions agree with TRBD1. The CDR3 spans 13 residues. Trimming cost V 11 bases and J 5 bases; bases outside gene matches: 5. Germline lookup yields CDR1 ENHRY and CDR2 SYGVKD. CDR3 sequence reads: CAVRQGNNSPLHF. The CDR3 nucleotides are TGTGCCGTTCGACAGGGGAATAATTCACCCCTCCACTTT.

The V call is TRBV10-3, the J call TRBJ2-4; D perhaps matches TRBD2 (5 bases). Trimming took off 0 bases at V and 9 bases at J, with 15 bases between the two ends. The CDR3 is 15 residues long. The V gene's germline CDR1 is ENHRY and CDR2 SYGVKD. For the CDR3, the DNA is TGTGCCATCAGTGAGTCGGAGGTAAAAGGGCGCATTCAGTACTTC. The encoded protein is CAISESEVKGRIQYF.

The chain is built from TRBV5-1 and TRBJ2-1; possible D gene TRBD2, 6 bases. Germline V gene sequence: CDR1 SGHRS, CDR2 YFSETQ. This CDR3 contains 14 residues. V dropped 1 base and J dropped 2 bases, with 7 bases sitting between them. The DNA for the CDR3 is TGCGCCAGCAGCTTGTTAGCGGCCTACAATGAGCAGTTCTTC. Translating it yields CASSLLAAYNEQFF.

This chain uses TRBV30 with TRBJ2-5, with TRBD1 matching over 7 bases. CDR3 length: 14 residues. From germline, CDR1 is GTSNPN and CDR2 SVGIG (reference sequence). V dropped 4 bases and J dropped 2; count of bases not matched to a gene: 7. CDR3 nucleotide sequence: TGTGCCTGGAATGGGGACAGCCTTCAAGAGACCCAGTACTTC. It codes for CAWNGDSLQETQYF.

V gene TRBV6-5 combines with J gene TRBJ1-3; 8 bases line up with TRBD1. Germline V gene lookup returns CDR1 MNHEY and CDR2 SVGAGI. The CDR3 is made up of 15 amino acids. Losses at the gene ends were 2 bases for V and 1 base for J; bases not matched to a gene: 1. The CDR3 region has the DNA TGTGCCAGCAGTTACCGACAGGGGTCTGGAAACACCATATATTTT. The encoded protein is CASSYRQGSGNTIYF.

The count of this clone is one. J is TRBJ2-7 and V is TRBV2; the D gene is possibly TRBD1 (6 bases). Trimming left V 1 base short and J 0 bases short, with 13 bases between. CDR1 is SNHLY, CDR2 FYNNEI, per germline. The CDR3 contains 16 residues. CDR3: CASSEVVRGTSYEQYF. In DNA, the CDR3 is TGTGCCAGCAGTGAAGTCGTCAGGGGAACCTCCTACGAGCAGTACTTC.